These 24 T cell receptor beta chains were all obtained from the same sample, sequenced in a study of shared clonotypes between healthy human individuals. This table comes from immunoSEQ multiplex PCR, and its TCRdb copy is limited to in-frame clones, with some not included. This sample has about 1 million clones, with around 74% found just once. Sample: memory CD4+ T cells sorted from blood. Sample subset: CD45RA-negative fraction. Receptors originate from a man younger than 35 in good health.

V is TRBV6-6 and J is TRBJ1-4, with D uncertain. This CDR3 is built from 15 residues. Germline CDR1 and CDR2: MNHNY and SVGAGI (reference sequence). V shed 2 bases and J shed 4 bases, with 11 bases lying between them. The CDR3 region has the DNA TGTGCCAGCAGTTACCTCCCCGGGAGTAATGAAAAACTGTTTTTT. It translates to CASSYLPGSNEKLFF.

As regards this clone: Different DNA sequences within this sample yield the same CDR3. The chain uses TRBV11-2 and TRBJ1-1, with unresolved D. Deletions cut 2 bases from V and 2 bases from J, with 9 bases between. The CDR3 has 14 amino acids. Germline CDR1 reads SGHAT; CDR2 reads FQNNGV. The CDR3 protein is CASSLRTGNTEAFF. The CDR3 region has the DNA TGTGCCAGCAGCTTACGGACGGGAAACACTGAAGCTTTCTTT.

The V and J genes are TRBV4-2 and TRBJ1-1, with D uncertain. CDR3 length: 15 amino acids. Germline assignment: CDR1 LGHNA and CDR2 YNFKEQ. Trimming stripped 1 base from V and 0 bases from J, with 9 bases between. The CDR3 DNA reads TGTGCCAGCAGCCAAGTGTGGATTATGAACACTGAAGCTTTCTTT. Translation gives CASSQVWIMNTEAFF.

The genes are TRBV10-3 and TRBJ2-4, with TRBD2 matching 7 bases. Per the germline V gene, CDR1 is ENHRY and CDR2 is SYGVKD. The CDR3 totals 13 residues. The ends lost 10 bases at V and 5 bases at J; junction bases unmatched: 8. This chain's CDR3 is CATEASGQNIQYF. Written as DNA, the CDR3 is TGTGCCACCGAAGCTAGCGGCCAAAACATTCAGTACTTC.

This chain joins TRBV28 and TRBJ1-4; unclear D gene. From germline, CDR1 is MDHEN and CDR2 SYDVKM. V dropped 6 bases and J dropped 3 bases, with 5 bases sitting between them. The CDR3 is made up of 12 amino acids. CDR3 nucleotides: TGTGCCAGCAGAATAGCTAATGAAAAACTGTTTTTT. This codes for CASRIANEKLFF.

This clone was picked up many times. The chain's CDR3 is CTSSHLRVSSSPLHF. For the CDR3, the DNA is TGCACCAGCAGCCATCTGCGGGTGTCCAGTTCACCCCTCCACTTT. This rearrangement joins TRBV1 to TRBJ1-6. TRBV1 is annotated as a pseudogene. CDR3 length: 15 residues.

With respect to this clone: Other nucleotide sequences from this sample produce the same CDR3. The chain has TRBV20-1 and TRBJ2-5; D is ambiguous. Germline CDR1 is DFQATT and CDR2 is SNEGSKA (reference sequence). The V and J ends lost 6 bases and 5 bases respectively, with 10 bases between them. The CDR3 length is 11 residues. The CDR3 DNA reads TGCAGTGCCCCACTTGGGGAGACCCAGTACTTC. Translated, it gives CSAPLGETQYF.

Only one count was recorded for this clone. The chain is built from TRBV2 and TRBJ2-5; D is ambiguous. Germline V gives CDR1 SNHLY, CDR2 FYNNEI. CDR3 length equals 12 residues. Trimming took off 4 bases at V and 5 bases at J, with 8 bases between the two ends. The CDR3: CASSGPSETQYF. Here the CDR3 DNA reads TGTGCCAGCAGTGGCCCCTCGGAGACCCAGTACTTC.

Written as DNA, the CDR3 is TGTGCCAGCAGCTCGGGACTAGCGGGGGGACCCCAAGAGACCCAGTACTTC. Protein: CASSSGLAGGPQETQYF. The V and J genes are TRBV11-1 and TRBJ2-5, with 15 bases identical to TRBD2. CDR3 size: 17 residues. V was clipped by 4 bases and J by 1 base; unmatched bases: 4. The germline CDR1 and CDR2 sequences are SGHAT and FQDESV (reference sequence).

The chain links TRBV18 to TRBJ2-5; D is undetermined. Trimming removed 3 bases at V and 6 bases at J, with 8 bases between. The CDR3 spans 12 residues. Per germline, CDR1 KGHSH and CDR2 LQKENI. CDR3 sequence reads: CASSPTQKTQYF. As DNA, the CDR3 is TGTGCCAGCTCACCCACCCAGAAGACCCAGTACTTC.

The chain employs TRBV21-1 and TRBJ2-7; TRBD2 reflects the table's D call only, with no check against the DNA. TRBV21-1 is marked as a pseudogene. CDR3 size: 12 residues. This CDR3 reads CASSRSSYEQYF. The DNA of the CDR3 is TGTGCCAGCAGCAGGAGTTCCTACGAGCAGTACTTC.

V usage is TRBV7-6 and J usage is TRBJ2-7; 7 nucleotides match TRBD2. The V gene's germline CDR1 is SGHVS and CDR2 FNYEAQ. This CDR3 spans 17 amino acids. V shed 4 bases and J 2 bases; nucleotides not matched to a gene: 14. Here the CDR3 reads CASSSPPGSGITYEQYF. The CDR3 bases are TGTGCCAGCAGCTCCCCCCCGGGGAGCGGGATAACCTACGAGCAGTACTTC.

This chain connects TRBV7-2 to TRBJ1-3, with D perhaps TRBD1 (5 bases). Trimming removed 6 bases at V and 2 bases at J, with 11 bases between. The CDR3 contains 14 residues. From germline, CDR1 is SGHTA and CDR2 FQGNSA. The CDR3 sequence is CASRRGAPGNTIYF. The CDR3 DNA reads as TGTGCCAGCAGGAGGGGAGCCCCTGGAAACACCATATATTTT.

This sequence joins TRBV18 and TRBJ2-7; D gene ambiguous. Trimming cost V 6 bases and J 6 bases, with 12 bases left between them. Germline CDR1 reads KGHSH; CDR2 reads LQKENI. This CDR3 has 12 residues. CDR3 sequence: CASSLGWGEQYF. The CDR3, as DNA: TGTGCCAGCTCCCTCGGTTGGGGCGAGCAGTACTTC.

DNA of the CDR3: TGTGCCAGCAGCTTGATTGGGGGGCCCTACGAGCAGTACTTC. Amino acids: CASSLIGGPYEQYF. The V call is TRBV5-6, the J call TRBJ2-5, with D perhaps matching TRBD1 or TRBD2 (6 bases each). Judging by the DNA end, TRBJ2-7 fits better; the J call may be wrong. In germline, CDR1 is SGHDT, CDR2 YYEEEE. The CDR3 length is 14 residues.

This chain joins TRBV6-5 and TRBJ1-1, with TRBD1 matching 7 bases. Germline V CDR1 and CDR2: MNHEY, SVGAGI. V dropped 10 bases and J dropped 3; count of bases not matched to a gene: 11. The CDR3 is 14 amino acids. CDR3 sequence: CATYRPQGYTEAFF. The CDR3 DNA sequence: TGTGCCACCTATCGCCCACAGGGGTACACTGAAGCTTTCTTT.

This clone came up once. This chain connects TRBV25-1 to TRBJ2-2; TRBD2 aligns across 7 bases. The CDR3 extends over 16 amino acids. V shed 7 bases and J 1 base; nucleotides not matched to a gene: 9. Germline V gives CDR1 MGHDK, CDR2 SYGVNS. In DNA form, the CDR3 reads TGTGCCAGCATGCAGCGGGGCTCAAAGAACACCGGGGAGCTGTTTTTT. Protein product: CASMQRGSKNTGELFF. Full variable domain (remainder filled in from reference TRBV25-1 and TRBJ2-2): EADIYQTPRYLVIGTGKKITLECSQTMGHDKMYWYQQDPGMELHLIHYSYGVNSTEKGDLSSESTVSRIRTEHFPLTLESARPSHTSQYLCASMQRGSKNTGELFFGEGSRLTVL.

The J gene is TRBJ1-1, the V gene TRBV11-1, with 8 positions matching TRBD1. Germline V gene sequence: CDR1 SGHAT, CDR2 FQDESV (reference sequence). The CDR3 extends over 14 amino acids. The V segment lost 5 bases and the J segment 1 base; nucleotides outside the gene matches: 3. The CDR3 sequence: CASSGQGPNTEAFF. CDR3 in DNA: TGTGCCAGCAGCGGACAGGGCCCGAACACTGAAGCTTTCTTT. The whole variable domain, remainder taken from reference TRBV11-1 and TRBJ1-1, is EAEVAQSPRYKITEKSQAVAFWCDPISGHATLYWYRQILGQGPELLVQFQDESVVDDSQLPKDRFSAERLKGVDSTLKIQPAELGDSAMYLCASSGQGPNTEAFFGQGTRLTVV.

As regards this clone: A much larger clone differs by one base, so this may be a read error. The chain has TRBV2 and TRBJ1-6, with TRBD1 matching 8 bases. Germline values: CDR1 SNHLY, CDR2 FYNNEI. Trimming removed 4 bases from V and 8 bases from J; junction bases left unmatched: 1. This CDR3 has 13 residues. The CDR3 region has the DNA TGTGCCAGCAGTGGACAGGGGTATTCACCCCTCCACTTT. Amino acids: CASSGQGYSPLHF.

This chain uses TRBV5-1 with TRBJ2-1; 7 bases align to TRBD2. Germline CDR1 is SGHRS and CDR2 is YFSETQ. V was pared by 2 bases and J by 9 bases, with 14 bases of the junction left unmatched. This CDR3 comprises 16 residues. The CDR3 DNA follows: TGCGCCAGCAGCTTTAGGGCGGGAGAGTATCCGGGTGAGCAGTTCTTC. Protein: CASSFRAGEYPGEQFF.

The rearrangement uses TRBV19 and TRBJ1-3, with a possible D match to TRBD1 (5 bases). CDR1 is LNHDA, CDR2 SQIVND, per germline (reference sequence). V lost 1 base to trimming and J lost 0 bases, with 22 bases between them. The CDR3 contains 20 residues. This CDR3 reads CASSIGGGHRASRSGNTIYF. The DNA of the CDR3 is TGTGCCAGTAGTATAGGAGGAGGACACCGGGCGAGCCGCTCTGGAAACACCATATATTTT.

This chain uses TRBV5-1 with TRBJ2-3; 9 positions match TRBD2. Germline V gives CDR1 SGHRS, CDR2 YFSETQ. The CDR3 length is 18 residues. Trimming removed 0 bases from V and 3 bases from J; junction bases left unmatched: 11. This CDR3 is CASSLEAGGTPGTDTQYF. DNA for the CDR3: TGCGCCAGCAGCTTGGAGGCGGGGGGGACCCCCGGTACAGATACGCAGTATTTT.

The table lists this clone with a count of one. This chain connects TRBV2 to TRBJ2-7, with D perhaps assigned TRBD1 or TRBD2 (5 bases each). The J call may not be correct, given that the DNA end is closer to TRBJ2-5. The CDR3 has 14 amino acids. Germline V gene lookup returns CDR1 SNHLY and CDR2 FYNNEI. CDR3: CASSEGVFGETQYF. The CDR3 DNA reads TGTGCCAGCAGTGAGGGGGTATTCGGAGAGACCCAGTACTTC.

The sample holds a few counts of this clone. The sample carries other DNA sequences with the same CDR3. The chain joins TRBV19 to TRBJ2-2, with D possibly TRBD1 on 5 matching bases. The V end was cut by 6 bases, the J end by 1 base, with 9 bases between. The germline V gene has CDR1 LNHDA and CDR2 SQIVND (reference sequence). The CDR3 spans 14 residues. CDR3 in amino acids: CASRPQGNTGELFF. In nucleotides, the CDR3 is TGTGCCAGTAGGCCCCAGGGGAACACCGGGGAGCTGTTTTTT. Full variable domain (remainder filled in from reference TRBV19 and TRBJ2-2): DGGITQSPKYLFRKEGQNVTLSCEQNLNHDAMYWYRQDPGQGLRLIYYSQIVNDFQKGDIAEGYSVSREKKESFPLTVTSAQKNPTAFYLCASRPQGNTGELFFGEGSRLTVL.